One and the same sample provided the 5 T cell receptor beta chains below, sequenced in a study of T cells after yellow fever vaccination. TCRdb independently ran MiXCR on the 5' RACE reads; one entry per CDR3 protein. The table records under 350,000 distinct CDR3 sequences, over 4% of them present only once. This sample comprised PBMCs, obtained 5 days after the yellow fever booster vaccination. All receptors derive from a man aged 18 to 30 who received the YFV17D yellow fever vaccine.

This clonotype was recorded a few times. This rearrangement joins TRBV4-3 to TRBJ2-5; D is unclear. V was trimmed by 0 bases and J by 1 base, leaving 9 bases between them. The CDR3 has 15 residues. Germline CDR1 is LGHNA and CDR2 is YSLEER. The CDR3 DNA reads TGCGCCAGCAGCCAAGAGTTCAGGATCCAAGAGACCCAGTACTTC. It yields the protein CASSQEFRIQETQYF.

V gene TRBV2 combines with J gene TRBJ2-7, with D perhaps matching TRBD1 (6 bases). Trimming left V 0 bases short and J 2 bases short, with 8 bases between. The CDR3 runs 14 residues. From germline, CDR1 is SNHLY and CDR2 FYNNEI. The chain's CDR3 is CASSEAPGAYEQYF. Written as DNA, the CDR3 is TGTGCCAGCAGTGAAGCGCCAGGGGCCTACGAGCAGTACTTC.

The rearrangement links TRBV3-1 to TRBJ2-7, with D perhaps being TRBD1 or TRBD2 (5 bases each). Trimming pared 3 bases from V and 0 bases from J, leaving 15 bases between. CDR3 size: 16 residues. Germline V gene lookup returns CDR1 LGHDT and CDR2 YNNKEL (reference sequence). The CDR3 nucleotides are TGTGCCAGCAGCCATCGGCGGGCAGGGAGCTCCTACGAGCAGTACGTC. Its translation is CASSHRRAGSSYEQYV.

This clonotype came up a few times. J is TRBJ2-1 and V is TRBV29-1; 10 bases fit TRBD2. The germline V gene has CDR1 SQVTM and CDR2 ANQGSEA. This CDR3 has 15 amino acids. Unmatched junction bases numbered 10, after V lost 4 bases and J lost 7 bases. Here the CDR3 reads CSVGVQAGGQNEQFF. The CDR3 DNA reads TGCAGCGTTGGGGTACAAGCGGGGGGGCAGAATGAGCAGTTCTTC.

The chain has TRBV5-8 and TRBJ2-7, with 9 nucleotides matching TRBD1. The CDR3 is 13 amino acids. The V segment lost 3 bases and the J segment 5 bases; nucleotides outside the gene matches: 3. Germline CDR1 SGHTS, CDR2 YDEGEE. This chain's CDR3 is CASSWTGADEQYF. DNA of the CDR3: TGTGCCAGCAGCTGGACAGGGGCGGACGAGCAGTACTTC.